The source of this T cell receptor (beta chain) is a study of sequential checkpoint blockade in melanoma. Study overall: Arm A got nivolumab then ipilimumab; arm B the reverse, 1:1. Maintenance nivolumab came after either treatment sequence.

The CDR3 has 15 amino acids. Germline V gives CDR1 SGHNT, CDR2 YENEEA. V lost 3 bases and J lost 4, with 13 bases in between. Treatment described: randomized to nivolumab then ipilimumab (arm A) or the reverse (arm B). Here immunoSEQ multiplex PCR was the method, and the copy in TCRdb shows in-frame clones only, minus some. Of more than 30,000 clones listed, about 30% are singletons. Points from the study as a whole: Rising tumor T-cell fraction and clonality meant about 30 times likelier benefit.

In its sample, this clone was seen a few times. Its antigen is not known. This receptor was taken from a human donor with melanoma. This sample comprised tumor tissue (inferred from file names), obtained from a patient given nivolumab and ipilimumab in sequence. V and J are TRBV11-3 and TRBJ1-5, with D possibly being TRBD1 (5 bases). CDR3 loop: CASSLSPGGNQPQHF. CDR3 nucleotide sequence: TGTGCCAGCAGCTTGAGTCCCGGGGGAAATCAGCCCCAGCATTTT.